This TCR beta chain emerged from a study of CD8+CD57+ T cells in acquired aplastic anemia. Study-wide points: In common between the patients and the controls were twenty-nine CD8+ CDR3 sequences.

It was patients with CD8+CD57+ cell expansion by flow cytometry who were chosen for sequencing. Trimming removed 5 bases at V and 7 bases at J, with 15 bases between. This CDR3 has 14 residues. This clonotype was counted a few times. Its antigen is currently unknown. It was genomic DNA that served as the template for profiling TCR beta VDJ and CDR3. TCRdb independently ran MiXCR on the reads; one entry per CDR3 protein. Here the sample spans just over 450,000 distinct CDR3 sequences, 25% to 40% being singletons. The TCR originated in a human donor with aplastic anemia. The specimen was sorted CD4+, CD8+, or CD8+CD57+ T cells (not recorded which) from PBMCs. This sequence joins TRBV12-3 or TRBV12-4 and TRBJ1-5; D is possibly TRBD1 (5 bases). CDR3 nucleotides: TGTGCCAGCAGTCCCCTCGGGGGTTCCCAGCCCCAGCATTTT. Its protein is CASSPLGGSQPQHF.